The rows below give T cell receptor beta chains drawn from one sample of a study of cytomegalovirus exposure and HLA in healthy donors. Sequenced by immunoSEQ multiplex PCR; TCRdb stores in-frame clones only, minus some. The data hold fewer than 180,000 clones, with roughly 77% observed a single time. Sequenced material: PBMCs. The receptor set was obtained from a human donor in good health. The CDR3 runs from the conserved cysteine through the conserved F or W. Fields, in order: J gene, V gene, CDR3 protein.

j_gene: TRBJ2-1
v_gene: TRBV2
CDR3aa: CASVLGTSGSEQFF

j_gene: TRBJ1-1
v_gene: TRBV29-1
CDR3aa: CSVEVVRVGTEAFF

j_gene: TRBJ1-2
v_gene: TRBV5-6
CDR3aa: CASSLVGGLRGYTF

j_gene: TRBJ2-6
v_gene: TRBV27
CDR3aa: CASSGGWGAPSGANVLTF

j_gene: TRBJ2-1
v_gene: TRBV15
CDR3aa: CATSSPTGVWNEQFF

j_gene: TRBJ1-2
v_gene: TRBV6-6
CDR3aa: CASNTGTAAYGYTF

j_gene: TRBJ2-2
v_gene: TRBV7-6
CDR3aa: CASSSIAKAANTGELFF

j_gene: TRBJ1-3
v_gene: TRBV6-1
CDR3aa: CASLPGQFSGNTIYF

j_gene: TRBJ2-7
v_gene: TRBV27
CDR3aa: CASSLEASGSFGAYEQYF

j_gene: TRBJ2-7
v_gene: TRBV15
CDR3aa: CATSRDRQAGRYEQYF

j_gene: TRBJ2-3
v_gene: TRBV27
CDR3aa: CASSFLGGSTDTQYF

j_gene: TRBJ1-1
v_gene: TRBV6-5
CDR3aa: CASSYHGTGGYPEAFF

j_gene: TRBJ2-5
v_gene: TRBV7-2
CDR3aa: CASSLTGGWGETQYF

j_gene: TRBJ2-3
v_gene: TRBV6-1
CDR3aa: CASSERRYF

j_gene: TRBJ2-1
v_gene: TRBV5-4
CDR3aa: CASSLWAHSYNEQFF

j_gene: TRBJ2-1
v_gene: TRBV7-2
CDR3aa: CASSLTYNEQFF

j_gene: TRBJ1-4
v_gene: TRBV19
CDR3aa: CASSIDRGSNEKLFF

j_gene: TRBJ1-5
v_gene: TRBV19
CDR3aa: CATDSGGGNQPQHF

j_gene: TRBJ2-3
v_gene: TRBV10-2
CDR3aa: CASSESAGEGDTQYF

j_gene: TRBJ1-2
v_gene: TRBV7-3
CDR3aa: CASSRDGGRRGDYGYTF

j_gene: TRBJ2-7
v_gene: TRBV10-3
CDR3aa: CAIRPVGQTIYEQYF

j_gene: TRBJ1-1
v_gene: TRBV6-1
CDR3aa: CASSHRGIGTEAFF

j_gene: TRBJ1-1
v_gene: TRBV28
CDR3aa: CASSLMTGGFFEAFF

j_gene: TRBJ1-2
v_gene: TRBV27
CDR3aa: CASSLSGQGSVGYTF

j_gene: TRBJ2-1
v_gene: TRBV11-1
CDR3aa: CASSRGGDEQFF

j_gene: TRBJ2-2
v_gene: TRBV10-1
CDR3aa: CASSSQAGLAEYTGELFF

j_gene: TRBJ2-5
v_gene: TRBV7-2
CDR3aa: CASSWGLARETQYF

j_gene: TRBJ2-7
v_gene: TRBV29-1
CDR3aa: CSGTTDSYEQYF

j_gene: TRBJ2-1
v_gene: TRBV6-4
CDR3aa: CASSDSGDRLYNEQFF

j_gene: TRBJ1-5
v_gene: TRBV30
CDR3aa: CAWSNSGQSSQPQHF

j_gene: TRBJ2-1
v_gene: TRBV6-6
CDR3aa: CASRGRRSGYYNEQFF

j_gene: TRBJ1-2
v_gene: TRBV30
CDR3aa: CAWSDNPRGHGYPF

j_gene: TRBJ2-7
v_gene: TRBV7-6
CDR3aa: CASSRGTSSYEQYF

j_gene: TRBJ2-5
v_gene: TRBV10-3
CDR3aa: CAISEPGFEETQYF

j_gene: TRBJ1-5
v_gene: TRBV4-1
CDR3aa: CASSLPDRPNQPQHF

j_gene: TRBJ2-1
v_gene: TRBV7-9
CDR3aa: CASSTGRGGRNEQFF

j_gene: TRBJ2-3
v_gene: TRBV28
CDR3aa: CASSRQAPGSDTQYF

j_gene: TRBJ2-7
v_gene: TRBV7-8
CDR3aa: CASRPTGIVGEQYF

j_gene: TRBJ1-1
v_gene: TRBV30
CDR3aa: CAWAKLREAFF

j_gene: TRBJ1-2
v_gene: TRBV6-5
CDR3aa: CASSSRTGGFYGYPF

j_gene: TRBJ1-2
v_gene: TRBV5-1
CDR3aa: CASSVQGAGDYGYTF

j_gene: TRBJ2-7
v_gene: TRBV5-6
CDR3aa: CASSAGPEQYF

j_gene: TRBJ1-1
v_gene: TRBV10-3
CDR3aa: CAISITGATEAFF

j_gene: TRBJ1-1
v_gene: TRBV5-6
CDR3aa: CASSRDRLEAFF

j_gene: TRBJ2-2
v_gene: TRBV7-2
CDR3aa: CASSLTPVGGYAGELFF